A single sample is the source of the 21 T cell receptor beta chains below, sequenced in a study of cytomegalovirus exposure and HLA in healthy donors. PCR amplification relied on 60 Vbeta primers (plus 13 Jbeta primers). Generated by immunoSEQ multiplex PCR, the TCRdb table keeps only in-frame clones and is missing some. The sample has about 150,000 clones, under 85% seen once. Sequences were obtained from PBMCs. These receptors came from a woman in her thirties in good health and CMV-seronegative.

V is TRBV5-1 and J is TRBJ2-5; D might be TRBD2 (6 bases). Between the trimmed V and J ends, which lost 0 bases and 5 bases, there was a span of 14 bases. Germline-derived CDR1 and CDR2 are SGHRS and YFSETQ. The CDR3 consists of 15 residues. For the CDR3, the DNA is TGCGCCAGCAGCTTGGAGGGTTCCGCGGGGGAGACCCAGTACTTC. Its protein is CASSLEGSAGETQYF.

This clone has more than one count but fewer than ten. The chain couples TRBV5-1 to TRBJ2-7; 11 positions match TRBD2. The V gene's germline CDR1 is SGHRS and CDR2 YFSETQ. V lost 1 base, J lost 0 bases, and 0 bases stayed unmatched. The CDR3 is 15 residues long. For the CDR3, the DNA is TGCGCCAGCAGCTTGACTAGCGGGGGCTCCTACGAGCAGTACTTC. It specifies CASSLTSGGSYEQYF.

The genes are TRBV5-5 and TRBJ1-5; no definite D call. CDR3 length: 14 residues. Trimming left V 0 bases short and J 4 bases short, with 8 bases between. Germline V gene sequence: CDR1 SGHKS, CDR2 YYEKEE (reference sequence). The CDR3 region is CASSLGSVNQPQHF. CDR3 bases: TGTGCCAGCAGCTTGGGGTCAGTAAATCAGCCCCAGCATTTT.

This clone appeared once. The chain recombines TRBV18 with TRBJ1-1; a weak D match, TRBD1 (6 bases). The CDR3 runs to 13 residues. Trimming left V 8 bases short and J 5 bases short, with 15 bases between. The germline V gene has CDR1 KGHSH and CDR2 LQKENI. The CDR3 is CASNTGLDTEAFF. CDR3 nucleotides: TGTGCCAGCAATACAGGGCTCGATACTGAAGCTTTCTTT.

The rearrangement joins TRBV5-4 to TRBJ2-7; 9 nucleotides agree with TRBD1. V was pared by 3 bases and J by 1 base, with 5 bases of the junction left unmatched. CDR3 length: 15 amino acids. CDR1 is SGHNT, CDR2 YYREEE, per germline (reference sequence). The CDR3 region has the DNA TGTGCCAGCAGCTCACAGGGGGCGAATTCCTACGAGCAGTACTTC. Translated, it gives CASSSQGANSYEQYF.

This rearrangement joins TRBV27 to TRBJ1-4; 9 nucleotides match TRBD1. This CDR3 is built from 16 residues. V lost 5 bases and J lost 3; bases outside the gene matches: 7. CDR1 and CDR2 from the germline V gene are MNHEY and SMNVEV (reference sequence). CDR3 residues: CASSPGQGAANEKLFF. The DNA for the CDR3 is TGTGCCAGCAGTCCGGGACAGGGCGCGGCTAATGAAAAACTGTTTTTT.

As concerns this clone: The germline gene is not matched at one end of the junction; a read error may be the cause. V is TRBV2 and J is TRBJ2-4; a possible D gene is TRBD1 (6 bases). Germline V lookup: CDR1 SNHLY, CDR2 FYNNEI. CDR3 length equals 14 residues. Here the CDR3 reads CASRWTVAKNSQYF. CDR3 bases: TGTGCCAGCAGATGGACAGTAGCCAAAAACAGTCAGTACTTC.

The V and J genes are TRBV28 and TRBJ1-1, with no clear D. CDR1 and CDR2 (germline): MDHEN, SYDVKM. The CDR3 is 13 amino acids. Trimming removed 2 bases at V and 6 bases at J, with 10 bases between. In DNA form, the CDR3 reads TGTGCCAGCAGTTTAGGGTTCAGCGCTGAAGCTTTCTTT. It translates to CASSLGFSAEAFF.

The chain carries TRBV5-1 and TRBJ2-7; TRBD2 might be the D (6 bases). Trimming shortened V by 0 bases and J by 2 bases, and 12 bases separated the two germline ends. Germline CDR1 reads SGHRS; CDR2 reads YFSETQ. The CDR3 spans 15 residues. The CDR3 DNA follows: TGCGCCAGCAGCTTGGGGACCCCGGGGGCCTACGAGCAGTACTTC. Residues: CASSLGTPGAYEQYF.

This clone was picked up a small number of times. This sequence joins TRBV7-9 and TRBJ2-3; D is unclear. CDR3 length: 14 residues. The V and J ends lost 10 bases and 0 bases respectively, with 14 bases between them. CDR1 and CDR2 (germline): SEHNR, FQNEAQ (reference sequence). CDR3 DNA sequence: TGTGCCACCCGAAAGGCCGGGAGCACAGATACGCAGTATTTT. Translating gives CATRKAGSTDTQYF.

This clone has only one observation. The J gene is TRBJ2-7, the V gene TRBV5-6; D perhaps matches TRBD2 (5 bases). V was pared by 0 bases and J by 6 bases, with 16 bases between. CDR1 and CDR2 (germline): SGHDT, YYEEEE. The CDR3 covers 15 residues. The CDR3, as DNA: TGTGCCAGCAGCTTGGCCATGGACTCCGCTACCGAGCAGTACTTC. Its translation: CASSLAMDSATEQYF.

The V gene is TRBV28, the J gene TRBJ2-7, with 8 positions matching TRBD1. This CDR3 region has 15 residues. Germline CDR1 is MDHEN and CDR2 is SYDVKM. V shed 7 bases and J 6 bases; nucleotides not matched to a gene: 14. CDR3 loop: CASKRTGTGDSEQYF. The DNA for the CDR3 is TGTGCCAGCAAAAGAACCGGGACAGGAGATAGCGAGCAGTACTTC.

The chain has TRBV5-1 and TRBJ2-7; D perhaps matches TRBD1 (5 bases). The CDR3 covers 14 residues. Per germline, CDR1 SGHRS and CDR2 YFSETQ. V lost 4 bases, J lost 4 bases, and 15 bases lay in between. The CDR3 DNA sequence: TGCGCCAGCAGCAAGGAAAAGACAGCATACGAGCAGTACTTC. It yields the protein CASSKEKTAYEQYF.

The chain recombines TRBV28 with TRBJ1-4; D gene ambiguous. Trimming shortened V by 5 bases and J by 0 bases, and 13 bases separated the two germline ends. This CDR3 is built from 16 residues. The germline CDR1 and CDR2 sequences are MDHEN and SYDVKM. The CDR3 is CASSGPSFATNEKLFF. In nucleotides, the CDR3 is TGTGCCAGCAGTGGGCCCAGCTTCGCAACTAATGAAAAACTGTTTTTT. Filled out from reference TRBV28 and TRBJ1-4, the complete variable domain reads DVKVTQSSRYLVKRTGEKVFLECVQDMDHENMFWYRQDPGLGLRLIYFSYDVKMKEKGDIPEGYSVSREKKERFSLILESASTNQTSMYLCASSGPSFATNEKLFFGSGTQLSVL.

V usage is TRBV2 and J usage is TRBJ2-5, with D perhaps matching TRBD2 (5 bases). This CDR3 is built from 12 residues. Trimming removed 7 bases from V and 5 bases from J, with 11 bases in between. The germline gives CDR1 SNHLY, CDR2 FYNNEI. CDR3 sequence: CASMRTGETQYF. DNA of the CDR3: TGTGCCAGCATGCGAACGGGGGAGACCCAGTACTTC.

The rearrangement uses TRBV7-3 and TRBJ2-3, with 11 bases aligning to TRBD2. V was clipped by 2 bases and J by 0 bases; unmatched bases: 7. This CDR3 contains 18 residues. Germline V CDR1 and CDR2: SGHTA, FQGTGA. The chain's CDR3 is CASSLASGGRASTDTQYF. CDR3 DNA: TGTGCCAGCAGCTTAGCTAGCGGGGGGCGTGCTAGCACAGATACGCAGTATTTT.

The count of this clone is one. V gene TRBV30 combines with J gene TRBJ2-1; no clear D. Germline lookup yields CDR1 GTSNPN and CDR2 SVGIG (reference sequence). CDR3 length: 12 amino acids. Trimming left V 0 bases short and J 7 bases short, with 7 bases between. The CDR3 loop is CAWSVAGNEQFF. The CDR3 nucleotides are TGTGCCTGGAGTGTAGCCGGGAATGAGCAGTTCTTC.

A few counts support this clone. The chain recombines TRBV5-6 with TRBJ1-4; TRBD1 agrees at 8 bases. The germline gives CDR1 SGHDT, CDR2 YYEEEE. The ends lost 5 bases at V and 15 bases at J; junction bases unmatched: 18. CDR3 length equals 15 residues. CDR3 residues: CASSLTGTGGQGVFF. DNA for the CDR3: TGTGCCAGCAGTTTAACCGGGACAGGCGGCCAAGGGGTGTTTTTT.

The V call is TRBV6-5, the J call TRBJ2-7; D is ambiguous. V lost 0 bases and J lost 0, with 12 bases in between. Germline V gene lookup returns CDR1 MNHEY and CDR2 SVGAGI. The CDR3 extends over 16 amino acids. This CDR3 reads CASSYSAGPSSYEQYF. The CDR3 DNA reads TGTGCCAGCAGTTACTCGGCAGGTCCGAGCTCCTACGAGCAGTACTTC.

The sample holds a few counts of this clone. V gene TRBV7-8 combines with J gene TRBJ1-4; no firm D call. Germline CDR1 and CDR2: SGHVS and FQNEAQ. V lost 5 bases to trimming and J lost 3 bases, with 16 bases between them. The CDR3 runs to 16 residues. The DNA for the CDR3 is TGTGCCAGCAGCACCTTGGCGGGAGAGGCTAATGAAAAACTGTTTTTT. It is translated as CASSTLAGEANEKLFF.

The V call is TRBV5-4, the J call TRBJ2-7, with 11 bases that match TRBD2. V trimming: 2 bases; J trimming: 5 bases; junction bases outside the gene matches: 6. The CDR3 extends over 15 amino acids. Germline V lookup: CDR1 SGHNT, CDR2 YYREEE (reference sequence). The CDR3 sequence is CASSFSGGGDHEQYF. For the CDR3, the DNA is TGTGCCAGCAGCTTTAGCGGGGGGGGAGACCACGAGCAGTACTTC.